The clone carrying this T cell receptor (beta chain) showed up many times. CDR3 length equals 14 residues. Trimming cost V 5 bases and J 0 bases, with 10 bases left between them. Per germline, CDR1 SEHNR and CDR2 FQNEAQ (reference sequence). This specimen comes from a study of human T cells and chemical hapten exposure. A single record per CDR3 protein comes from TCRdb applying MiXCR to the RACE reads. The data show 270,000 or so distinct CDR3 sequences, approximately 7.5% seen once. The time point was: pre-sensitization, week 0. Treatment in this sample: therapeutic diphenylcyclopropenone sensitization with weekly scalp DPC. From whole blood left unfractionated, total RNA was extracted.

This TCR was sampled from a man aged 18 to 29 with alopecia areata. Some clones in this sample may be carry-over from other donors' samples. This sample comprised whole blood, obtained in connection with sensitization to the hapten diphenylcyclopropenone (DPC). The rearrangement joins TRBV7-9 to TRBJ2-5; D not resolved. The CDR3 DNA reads TGTGCCAGCAGCCCATCGGAATACCAAGAGACCCAGTACTTC. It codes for CASSPSEYQETQYF.